This T cell receptor beta chain derives from a study of T-cell memory formation after mild COVID-19. Overall study findings and caveats: The study found balanced CD4/CD8 in clones contracting day 15 to 85 and a CD4+ lean in later expanders. Mostly located in CM and EM were contracting CD4+ clones, with contracting CD8+ clones located in EMRA.

CDR3 size: 16 residues. V was clipped by 5 bases and J by 5 bases; unmatched bases: 14. The germline V gene encodes CDR1 SGHVS and CDR2 FQNEAQ. The 5'RACE method, run with constant-segment primers, produced TCR alpha and TCR beta cDNA libraries (carrying sample barcodes and UMIs). Each CDR3 protein gets one entry after TCRdb re-called the 5' RACE reads with MiXCR. The table records hundreds of thousands of distinct CDR3 sequences, 17% of them present only once. This clonotype occurred a few times. The antigen is undetermined. The clonotype was recovered from an adult woman who had mild COVID-19 (a few samples of this study predate the infection). Cell type and time point are not known. The sequencing sample was made of PBMCs or a T cell subset sorted from them (not recorded which). This chain links TRBV7-8 with TRBJ2-5; the match to TRBD2 covers 7 bases. The CDR3 here is CASSAIVRGSFETQYF. The CDR3 nucleotides read TGTGCCAGCAGCGCGATTGTGCGGGGGAGTTTTGAGACCCAGTACTTC.